These 32 T cell receptor beta chains share one sample of origin, sequenced in a study of blood T cell repertoires in COVID-19. TCRdb's copy holds only in-frame clones and misses some; the assay was immunoSEQ multiplex PCR. The profile shows approximately 360,000 clones, more than 70% of them singletons. The sequenced sample was peripheral blood. These TCRs come from a man aged 40-49 years with acute or convalescent COVID-19.

This rearrangement joins TRBV6-5 to TRBJ2-7; TRBD1 is a possible D gene (5 bases). Between the trimmed V and J ends, which lost 2 bases and 4 bases, there was a span of 12 bases. Germline V CDR1 and CDR2: MNHEY, SVGAGI. The CDR3 has 14 residues. CDR3 nucleotide sequence: TGTGCCAGCAGTTACAACCAGGGCCCGTACGAGCAGTACTTC. Its translation is CASSYNQGPYEQYF.

This chain joins TRBV27 and TRBJ2-7; TRBD2 matches at 13 bases. Per germline, CDR1 MNHEY and CDR2 SMNVEV (reference sequence). The junction had 3 bases not matched to a gene; V was cut back by 4 bases and J by 3 bases. The CDR3 loop spans 15 amino acids. The CDR3 nucleotides read TGTGCCAGCAGTTGGACTAGCGGGAGCAGCTACGAGCAGTACTTC. This encodes CASSWTSGSSYEQYF.

V gene TRBV6-2 or TRBV6-3 combines with J gene TRBJ2-5, with D perhaps matching TRBD2 (5 bases). The length of the CDR3 is 14 residues. CDR1 and CDR2 from the germline V gene are MNHEY and SVGEGT. Trimming removed 2 bases at V and 1 base at J, with 8 bases between. The CDR3 DNA reads TGTGCCAGCAGTTACGAGGACTCCCAAGAGACCCAGTACTTC. It yields the protein CASSYEDSQETQYF.

V gene TRBV28 combines with J gene TRBJ2-7; TRBD2 agrees at 8 bases. CDR3 length equals 16 residues. J was trimmed by 9 bases and V by 2 bases; bases with no gene match: 15. Germline CDR1 MDHEN, CDR2 SYDVKM. The CDR3 is CASSLHLGAGEVGQYF. The CDR3 region has the DNA TGTGCCAGCAGTTTACATCTCGGAGCGGGGGAGGTTGGGCAGTACTTC.

J is TRBJ2-3 and V is TRBV6-5, with D unclear. Germline lookup yields CDR1 MNHEY and CDR2 SVGAGI. The CDR3 has 12 amino acids. With 5 bases removed from V and 3 bases from J, the gap between germline ends came to 6 bases. The CDR3 bases are TGTGCCAGCAGTCAGACTACAGATACGCAGTATTTT. Amino acid sequence: CASSQTTDTQYF.

The J gene is TRBJ2-7, the V gene TRBV7-9, with D possibly TRBD1 on 5 matching bases. There are 14 residues in the CDR3. The germline V gene has CDR1 SEHNR and CDR2 FQNEAQ (reference sequence). V lost 0 bases and J 3 bases, leaving 9 bases between the germline ends. CDR3 sequence (DNA): TGTGCCAGCAGCTTAGCGGGGCAGGGCTACGAGCAGTACTTC. Residues: CASSLAGQGYEQYF.

The genes are TRBV15 and TRBJ2-2; tentatively, D is TRBD2 (5 bases). The V gene's germline CDR1 is LNHNV and CDR2 YYDKDF (reference sequence). The CDR3 length is 17 residues. Trimming stripped 5 bases from V and 0 bases from J, with 16 bases between. CDR3 nucleotides: TGTGCCACCAGCTCTCAAGGCGGGCCTACGAACACCGGGGAGCTGTTTTTT. Amino acid sequence: CATSSQGGPTNTGELFF.

V gene TRBV6-5 combines with J gene TRBJ1-1, with 7 bases fitting TRBD1. With V trimmed by 1 base and J by 5 bases, 4 bases remained unmatched. This CDR3 comprises 14 residues. Germline V gene lookup returns CDR1 MNHEY and CDR2 SVGAGI. The DNA of the CDR3 is TGTGCCAGCAGTTACTACGGCAGGGGGACTGAAGCTTTCTTT. Its translation is CASSYYGRGTEAFF.

The rearrangement links TRBV28 to TRBJ2-1; TRBD2 agrees at 12 bases. Germline CDR1 reads MDHEN; CDR2 reads SYDVKM. The trim removed 5 bases at V and 9 bases at J, leaving 14 bases unmatched. The CDR3 consists of 17 residues. DNA of the CDR3: TGTGCCAGCAGTAGACTAGCGGGGGATGGGGTCTATAGTGAGCAGTTCTTC. This sequence encodes CASSRLAGDGVYSEQFF. The full variable domain, completed using reference TRBV28 and TRBJ2-1, is DVKVTQSSRYLVKRTGEKVFLECVQDMDHENMFWYRQDPGLGLRLIYFSYDVKMKEKGDIPEGYSVSREKKERFSLILESASTNQTSMYLCASSRLAGDGVYSEQFFGPGTRLTVL.

This chain uses TRBV5-1 with TRBJ1-1; D ambiguous. Trimming removed 4 bases from V and 4 bases from J, with 14 bases in between. The germline V gene has CDR1 SGHRS and CDR2 YFSETQ. The CDR3 is 14 residues long. CDR3 sequence (DNA): TGCGCCAGCAGCGGGGTTGGAGGGATCACTGAAGCTTTCTTT. Its translation: CASSGVGGITEAFF.

The V and J genes are TRBV15 and TRBJ1-2; 7 positions agree with TRBD1. CDR1 and CDR2 from the germline V gene are LNHNV and YYDKDF (reference sequence). This CDR3 contains 14 residues. Losses at the gene ends were 2 bases for V and 6 bases for J; bases not matched to a gene: 6. CDR3 sequence reads: CATSRRGGDDGYTF. DNA for the CDR3: TGTGCCACCAGCAGACGAGGGGGCGATGATGGCTACACCTTC.

V is TRBV28 and J is TRBJ1-4; TRBD1 agrees at 7 bases. V shed 5 bases, J shed 4 bases, and the junction held 7 bases outside the gene matches. This CDR3 is 15 amino acids long. Germline lookup yields CDR1 MDHEN and CDR2 SYDVKM. This CDR3 is CASSIGTELNEKLFF. The CDR3 bases are TGTGCCAGCAGTATCGGGACAGAGCTTAATGAAAAACTGTTTTTT.

The chain has TRBV7-6 and TRBJ2-1; D unclear. Looked up from germline, CDR1 is SGHVS and CDR2 is FNYEAQ. Trimming took 1 base from V and 0 from J, leaving 7 bases between them. This CDR3 region has 15 residues. The chain's CDR3 is CASSLGESSYNEQFF. For the CDR3, the DNA is TGTGCCAGCAGCTTAGGAGAGAGCTCCTACAATGAGCAGTTCTTC.

This rearrangement joins TRBV14 to TRBJ1-4, with a tentative D call TRBD1 (6 bases). There are 14 residues in the CDR3. Per germline, CDR1 SGHDN and CDR2 FVKESK. Trimming stripped 5 bases from V and 8 bases from J, with 15 bases between. CDR3 region: CASSERGSGEKLFF. The CDR3 nucleotides read TGTGCCAGCAGCGAGAGGGGGAGTGGGGAAAAACTGTTTTTT. The variable domain in full, completed from reference TRBV14 and TRBJ1-4, reads EAGVTQFPSHSVIEKGQTVTLRCDPISGHDNLYWYRRVMGKEIKFLLHFVKESKQDESGMPNNRFLAERTGGTYSTLKVQPAELEDSGVYFCASSERGSGEKLFFGSGTQLSVL.

This rearrangement joins TRBV7-9 to TRBJ2-1; 11 nucleotides line up with TRBD2. This CDR3 has 16 amino acids. Looked up from germline, CDR1 is SEHNR and CDR2 is FQNEAQ (reference sequence). The V and J ends lost 4 bases and 0 bases, in that order; junction bases with no gene match: 2. The CDR3 protein is CASSSLAGGSYNEQFF. The CDR3 bases are TGTGCCAGCAGCTCTCTAGCGGGGGGCTCCTACAATGAGCAGTTCTTC.

The rearrangement links TRBV20-1 to TRBJ1-2; TRBD1 is a possible D gene (5 bases). V lost 6 bases and J lost 7, with 9 bases in between. This CDR3 region has 10 residues. Germline lookup yields CDR1 DFQATT and CDR2 SNEGSKA (reference sequence). The CDR3 region is CSAQGSGYTF. CDR3 in DNA: TGCAGTGCCCAGGGATCTGGCTACACCTTC.

This clone was observed once. The chain links TRBV9 to TRBJ2-1, with TRBD2 matching 9 bases. CDR3 length: 13 amino acids. Germline values: CDR1 SGDLS, CDR2 YYNGEE. The ends lost 3 bases at V and 10 bases at J; junction bases unmatched: 5. CDR3: CASSAGLAGEQFF. CDR3 DNA: TGTGCCAGCAGCGCCGGCCTAGCGGGAGAGCAGTTCTTC.

This clone appeared a single time. The genes are TRBV5-1 and TRBJ1-1, with a possible D match to TRBD1 (6 bases). V was shortened by 1 base and J by 5 bases, with 12 bases between the two germline ends. CDR1 is SGHRS and CDR2 is YFSETQ in the germline V gene. This CDR3 is built from 14 residues. The CDR3 bases are TGCGCCAGCAGCTTGTCGCCAGGGGTGACTGAAGCTTTCTTT. This sequence encodes CASSLSPGVTEAFF.

V gene TRBV9 combines with J gene TRBJ2-5; D gene ambiguous. Germline-derived CDR1 and CDR2 are SGDLS and YYNGEE. The V end was cut by 0 bases, the J end by 0 bases, with 9 bases between. CDR3 length: 15 residues. CDR3: CASSVGQTYQETQYF. For the CDR3, the DNA is TGTGCCAGCAGCGTAGGGCAGACTTACCAAGAGACCCAGTACTTC.

This clone has just one count. The V and J genes are TRBV9 and TRBJ1-3, with 7 bases lining up with TRBD1. Germline trimming cut 3 bases from V and 2 bases from J; bases unmatched to any gene: 5. Germline V CDR1 and CDR2: SGDLS, YYNGEE. The CDR3 has 15 residues. Written as DNA, the CDR3 is TGTGCCAGCAGCGGCGACAGGGCTGCTGGAAACACCATATATTTT. Its protein is CASSGDRAAGNTIYF.

This chain joins TRBV7-9 and TRBJ1-1, with D perhaps TRBD1 (6 bases). The length of the CDR3 is 12 residues. V lost 3 bases and J lost 11, with 13 bases in between. Germline V gene sequence: CDR1 SEHNR, CDR2 FQNEAQ (reference sequence). This chain's CDR3 is CASSFGGRGAFF. The CDR3 region has the DNA TGTGCCAGCAGCTTTGGGGGCCGTGGGGCTTTCTTT.

The genes are TRBV28 and TRBJ2-6; 8 bases are a match to TRBD2. The V and J ends lost 1 base and 0 bases, in that order; junction bases with no gene match: 2. This CDR3 is built from 17 residues. CDR1 and CDR2 from the germline V gene are MDHEN and SYDVKM. The CDR3 nucleotides are TGTGCCAGCAGTTTATTAGCGGGGAACTCTGGGGCCAACGTCCTGACTTTC. Its translation: CASSLLAGNSGANVLTF.

This chain uses TRBV27 with TRBJ1-1; TRBD1 is a possible D gene (6 bases). Germline values: CDR1 MNHEY, CDR2 SMNVEV (reference sequence). Trimming shortened V by 2 bases and J by 5 bases, and 12 bases separated the two germline ends. There are 14 residues in the CDR3. The CDR3 DNA is TGTGCCAGCAGTTTAGACAGGAGAGGGACTGAAGCTTTCTTT. It translates to CASSLDRRGTEAFF.

V is TRBV30 and J is TRBJ2-7; 10 bases map to TRBD1. The CDR3 length is 13 residues. CDR1 GTSNPN and CDR2 SVGIG come from the germline V gene (reference sequence). The V and J ends lost 4 bases and 3 bases, in that order; junction bases with no gene match: 3. CDR3: CAWTRTGGYEQYF. The CDR3 coding sequence is TGTGCCTGGACTAGGACAGGGGGCTACGAGCAGTACTTC.

This clone was observed a single time. J is TRBJ1-1 and V is TRBV12-5; D is ambiguous. CDR1 is LGHNT, CDR2 FRNRAP, per germline. V lost 1 base and J lost 10, with 10 bases in between. CDR3 size: 12 residues. In nucleotides, the CDR3 is TGTGCTAGTGGTTTGGGATTCAGTTCAGCTTTCTTT. This gives the protein CASGLGFSSAFF.

The chain couples TRBV5-6 to TRBJ1-1; D gene uncertain. Trimming pared 4 bases from V and 1 base from J, leaving 8 bases between. The CDR3 consists of 13 residues. Germline CDR1 is SGHDT and CDR2 is YYEEEE. The DNA of the CDR3 is TGTGCCAGCAGCCCAGCGACGAACACTGAAGCTTTCTTT. The encoded protein is CASSPATNTEAFF.

This clone was observed a single time. The chain has TRBV7-3 and TRBJ1-1; D is undetermined. This CDR3 region has 13 residues. The germline V gene encodes CDR1 SGHTA and CDR2 FQGTGA. Trimming stripped 5 bases from V and 3 bases from J, with 10 bases between. CDR3 sequence reads: CASSPSTDTEAFF. CDR3 bases: TGTGCCAGCAGCCCGTCCACGGACACTGAAGCTTTCTTT.

The chain recombines TRBV12-3 or TRBV12-4 with TRBJ2-2; tentative D call: TRBD1 (5 bases). V was shortened by 8 bases and J by 7 bases, with 11 bases between the two germline ends. CDR3 length equals 12 residues. CDR3 protein: CASGQGGGELFF. The DNA for the CDR3 is TGTGCCAGCGGTCAGGGCGGCGGGGAGCTGTTTTTT.

The chain recombines TRBV4-3 with TRBJ2-5, with D unresolved. The ends were cut back, 0 bases at V and 2 bases at J, with 4 bases in the middle. This CDR3 has 13 amino acids. Germline V CDR1 and CDR2: LGHNA, YSLEER. The CDR3 loop is CASSQDYQETQYF. The CDR3 DNA reads as TGCGCCAGCAGCCAAGACTATCAAGAGACCCAGTACTTC.

This chain joins TRBV3-1 (or the pseudogene TRBV3-2) and TRBJ1-6; 7 bases line up with TRBD1. Unmatched junction bases numbered 10, after V lost 4 bases and J lost 10 bases. Looked up from germline, CDR1 is LGHDT and CDR2 is YNNKEL (reference sequence). The CDR3 contains 15 residues. In DNA, the CDR3 is TGTGCCAGCAGCCCTCAGGGGGTCTTGCGATCACCCCTCCACTTT. Its translation is CASSPQGVLRSPLHF.

The genes are TRBV5-4 and TRBJ2-2; tentatively, D is TRBD1 (6 bases). With 2 bases removed from V and 1 base from J, the gap between germline ends came to 9 bases. Germline assignment: CDR1 SGHNT and CDR2 YYREEE (reference sequence). This CDR3 is 15 amino acids long. This chain's CDR3 is CASSFSRGNTGELFF. As DNA, the CDR3 is TGTGCCAGCAGCTTTTCCAGGGGGAACACCGGGGAGCTGTTTTTT.

This clone showed up many times. The chain is built from TRBV10-2 and TRBJ2-2; the match to TRBD2 covers 11 bases. The junction had 4 bases not matched to a gene; V was cut back by 7 bases and J by 0 bases. The CDR3 spans 16 residues. The germline gives CDR1 WSHSY, CDR2 SAAADI. The CDR3 protein is CASIPGLAANTGELFF. In DNA form, the CDR3 reads TGCGCCAGCATCCCGGGACTAGCGGCGAACACCGGGGAGCTGTTTTTT.